The 8 T cell receptor beta chains in this list originate from one sample, sequenced in a study of identical twins (dated by TCRdb to about 2016). Library creation used 5' RACE. The instrument was an Illumina HiSeq 2000. TCRdb reworked the public reads: Q25 trimming with fastp, MiXCR clone assembly, productive beta chains retained. Each CDR3 protein appears once, grouped with its most common genes and DNA. The sample table holds hundreds of thousands of distinct CDR3 sequences, of which around 6% were seen once. The top ten constitute roughly 2% of the sample. The sequenced material came from naive T cells sorted from blood. Per the publication, the cell subset or site label means: cells isolated with a human naive T-cell isolation kit. The receptors were sampled from a man between 18 and 29 years old in good health.

The J gene is TRBJ2-6, the V gene TRBV14; the D is unclear. The CDR3 consists of 18 residues. Germline lookup yields CDR1 SGHDN and CDR2 FVKESK. The ends were cut back, 4 bases at V and 0 bases at J, with 16 bases in the middle. In nucleotides, the CDR3 is TGTGCCAGCAGCCCCCTTACCGAGTACCTCTCTGGGGCCAACGTCCTGACTTTC. Protein: CASSPLTEYLSGANVLTF.

In its sample, this clonotype was seen a few times. This chain uses TRBV5-1 with TRBJ2-1; TRBD2 matches 9 bases. V dropped 6 bases and J dropped 3; count of bases not matched to a gene: 7. CDR1 SGHRS and CDR2 YFSETQ come from the germline V gene. This CDR3 is built from 15 residues. The chain's CDR3 is CASTAGTSSYNEQFF. In nucleotides, the CDR3 is TGCGCCAGCACCGCCGGGACTAGCAGCTACAATGAGCAGTTCTTC.

This clonotype has more than one count but fewer than ten. The rearrangement uses TRBV5-1 and TRBJ2-1; a possible D gene is TRBD2 (6 bases). The CDR3 covers 18 residues. V lost 0 bases, J lost 0 bases, and 16 bases lay in between. CDR1 is SGHRS and CDR2 is YFSETQ in the germline V gene. CDR3 sequence: CASSLAPGGGDSYNEQFF. The CDR3 DNA sequence: TGCGCCAGCAGCTTGGCTCCCGGGGGTGGGGACTCCTACAATGAGCAGTTCTTC.

This clonotype was counted many times. The chain links TRBV27 to TRBJ2-3, with unresolved D. The CDR3 is 12 amino acids. Germline lookup yields CDR1 MNHEY and CDR2 SMNVEV (reference sequence). The V gene lost 3 bases and the J gene lost 4 bases, with 5 bases spanning the gap. Here the CDR3 reads CASSFTADTQYF. CDR3 sequence (DNA): TGTGCCAGCAGTTTCACGGCAGATACGCAGTATTTT.

The CDR3: CAWSVQAGGEQYV. The CDR3, as DNA: TGTGCCTGGAGTGTACAGGCGGGGGGCGAGCAGTACGTC. The V call is TRBV30, the J call TRBJ2-7; 8 nucleotides align to TRBD2. The V segment lost 0 bases and the J segment 6 bases; nucleotides outside the gene matches: 4. Per the germline V gene, CDR1 is GTSNPN and CDR2 is SVGIG (reference sequence). This CDR3 has 13 amino acids.

This clonotype occurred many times. CDR3 coding DNA: TGTGCCAGCAGCTTAGCGTCAGGGGGGGCACGGGAGACCCAGTACTTC. Protein sequence: CASSLASGGARETQYF. This sequence joins TRBV7-8 and TRBJ2-5; D possibly matches TRBD1 or TRBD2 (7 bases each). The germline V and J ends were trimmed by 0 bases and 5 bases, with 16 bases remaining between them. Germline CDR1 is SGHVS and CDR2 is FQNEAQ. The CDR3 contains 16 residues.

The chain links TRBV9 to TRBJ2-1; 8 bases match TRBD2. The CDR3 has 18 residues. CDR1 is SGDLS and CDR2 is YYNGEE in the germline V gene. The V and J ends lost 2 bases and 0 bases, in that order; junction bases with no gene match: 10. CDR3 coding DNA: TGTGCCAGCAGCGTGGCGGGGGGCGGAGGGAGCTCCTACAATGAGCAGTTCTTC. Protein: CASSVAGGGGSSYNEQFF.

In its sample, this clonotype was seen many times. V and J are TRBV5-1 and TRBJ2-7; the match to TRBD2 covers 7 bases. The trim removed 7 bases at V and 0 bases at J, leaving 10 bases unmatched. Per the germline V gene, CDR1 is SGHRS and CDR2 is YFSETQ. The CDR3 sequence is 15 residues long. The CDR3 region has the DNA TGCGCCAGCCTCCAGGAAGGCGGGAGCTCCTACGAGCAGTACTTC. It translates to CASLQEGGSSYEQYF.